The 17 T cell receptor beta chains given below trace back to one sample, sequenced in a study of T cells in Graves' hyperthyroidism and ophthalmopathy. TCR beta CDR3 sequences were amplified from RNA transcripts. Primed by the HTBI set, a first-round RT-PCR was run on the TCR CDR3. Using its own MiXCR run on the multiplex PCR reads, TCRdb lists one record per CDR3 protein. Of hundreds of thousands of distinct CDR3 sequences listed, just under 45% are singletons. Sequenced: peripheral blood or thyroid tissue (not recorded which). These receptors were obtained from an adult man with Graves' disease, either hyperthyroidism or ophthalmopathy (not recorded which).

The gene calls are TRBV4-1 and TRBJ2-2; TRBD1 matches at 9 bases. J was trimmed by 6 bases and V by 4 bases; bases with no gene match: 9. Germline values: CDR1 MGHRA, CDR2 YSYEKL. The CDR3 is 16 amino acids. CDR3 sequence (DNA): TGCGCCAGCAGCCGTGGAAGGACAGGGGTAGCCGGGGAGCTGTTTTTT. It codes for CASSRGRTGVAGELFF.

The rearrangement uses TRBV2 and TRBJ2-7, with D maybe TRBD2 (6 bases). This CDR3 has 17 amino acids. The germline CDR1 and CDR2 sequences are SNHLY and FYNNEI. With 2 bases removed from V and 0 bases from J, the gap between germline ends came to 17 bases. The CDR3 nucleotides read TGTGCCAGCAGTGAAAGGGTGAGGGAGGCCCCCTCCTACGAGCAGTACTTC. The encoded protein is CASSERVREAPSYEQYF.

The chain couples TRBV7-9 to TRBJ1-3, with D possibly TRBD1 on 5 matching bases. V dropped 5 bases and J dropped 5 bases, with 16 bases sitting between them. In germline, CDR1 is SEHNR, CDR2 FQNEAQ (reference sequence). This CDR3 region has 15 residues. DNA of the CDR3: TGTGCCAGCAGCCCCGCGGGGGTGGCGAGAAACACCATATATTTT. Translation gives CASSPAGVARNTIYF. The variable domain in full, completed from reference TRBV7-9 and TRBJ1-3, reads DTGVSQNPRHKITKRGQNVTFRCDPISEHNRLYWYRQTLGQGPEFLTYFQNEAQLEKSRLLSDRFSAERPKGSFSTLEIQRTEQGDSAMYLCASSPAGVARNTIYFGEGSWLTVV.

At least ten counts were recorded for this clonotype. The chain employs TRBV25-1 and TRBJ1-4; 8 bases are shared with TRBD1. This CDR3 region has 15 residues. Germline loops: CDR1 MGHDK, CDR2 SYGVNS. V shed 3 bases and J 5 bases; nucleotides not matched to a gene: 5. CDR3 region: CASSDTGGRNEKLFF. CDR3 bases: TGTGCCAGCAGTGATACAGGGGGGAGGAATGAAAAACTGTTTTTT.

The rearrangement links TRBV19 to TRBJ1-2; D is perhaps TRBD1 (6 bases). This CDR3 comprises 15 residues. V lost 7 bases and J lost 5, with 20 bases in between. In germline, CDR1 is LNHDA, CDR2 SQIVND (reference sequence). Here the CDR3 DNA reads TGTGCCAGTACCCTCGTGCCCCAGGGGCTATATGGCTACACCTTC. Translating it yields CASTLVPQGLYGYTF.

This sequence joins TRBV10-3 and TRBJ1-6; D might be TRBD1 (6 bases). This CDR3 is 13 amino acids long. CDR1 is ENHRY, CDR2 SYGVKD, per germline. Trimming took 9 bases from V and 5 from J, leaving 11 bases between them. CDR3 nucleotide sequence: TGTGCCATAGCATACAGGGATAATTCACCCCTCCACTTT. This translates into CAIAYRDNSPLHF.

This chain joins TRBV5-1 and TRBJ1-4; D ambiguous. V was pared by 1 base and J by 6 bases, with 10 bases between. This CDR3 is 14 amino acids long. Germline V gene sequence: CDR1 SGHRS, CDR2 YFSETQ. In DNA, the CDR3 is TGCGCCAGCAGCTTGCGTAAGGGAGATGAAAAACTGTTTTTT. Residues: CASSLRKGDEKLFF.

This chain's CDR3 is CSVASGGSYEQYF. The CDR3 DNA sequence: TGCAGCGTGGCAAGCGGGGGAAGCTACGAGCAGTACTTC. The rearrangement uses TRBV29-1 and TRBJ2-7; TRBD2 matches at 8 bases. The CDR3 length is 13 residues. Germline trimming cut 6 bases from V and 3 bases from J; bases unmatched to any gene: 7. Germline CDR1 and CDR2: SQVTM and ANQGSEA.

The genes are TRBV12-3 or TRBV12-4 and TRBJ2-2, with TRBD2 as a possible D gene (6 bases). The CDR3 totals 15 residues. The V end was cut by 7 bases, the J end by 3 bases, with 15 bases between. CDR3 nucleotide sequence: TGTGCCAGCAAGGCGCGGAGGGCGGACACCGGGGAGCTGTTTTTT. Its protein product is CASKARRADTGELFF.

This clonotype was counted a few times. This sequence joins TRBV20-1 and TRBJ1-2, with TRBD1 identical over 7 bases. Germline CDR1 reads DFQATT; CDR2 reads SNEGSKA (reference sequence). This CDR3 is 14 amino acids long. J lost 1 base, V lost 5 bases, and 7 bases had no gene match. The CDR3 sequence is CSAAPGQRNYGYTF. DNA of the CDR3: TGCAGTGCTGCTCCGGGACAGCGTAACTATGGCTACACCTTC.

This clonotype was recorded a few times. The V and J genes are TRBV20-1 and TRBJ2-5; D perhaps matches TRBD1 (6 bases). Germline V gene data show CDR1 as DFQATT and CDR2 as SNEGSKA (reference sequence). Trimming took 0 bases from V and 7 from J, leaving 18 bases between them. The CDR3 has 15 residues. In DNA, the CDR3 is TGCAGTGCTAGAGATGGTGGGGGCCCTCCCCCGACCCAGTACTTC. Amino acid sequence: CSARDGGGPPPTQYF.

This clonotype was found many times. The rearrangement uses TRBV7-2 and TRBJ2-7; 7 bases fit TRBD2. V lost 7 bases and J lost 5; bases outside the gene matches: 8. CDR3 size: 13 residues. The germline V gene encodes CDR1 SGHTA and CDR2 FQGNSA. Here the CDR3 reads CASTFFGLDEQYF. The CDR3 nucleotides are TGTGCCAGCACCTTCTTCGGACTAGACGAGCAGTACTTC.

This clonotype was seen repeatedly, ten times or more. The chain employs TRBV6-5 and TRBJ2-6, with a tentative D call TRBD2 (7 bases). Looked up from germline, CDR1 is MNHEY and CDR2 is SVGAGI. This CDR3 is built from 14 residues. V dropped 7 bases and J dropped 2 bases, with 9 bases sitting between them. For the CDR3, the DNA is TGTGCCAGCATAGGGGGGGCTGGGGCCAACGTCCTGACTTTC. This encodes CASIGGAGANVLTF.

The V call is TRBV20-1, the J call TRBJ1-4, with D uncertain. Germline-derived CDR1 and CDR2 are DFQATT and SNEGSKA (reference sequence). V lost 6 bases to trimming and J lost 0 bases, with 17 bases between them. This CDR3 region has 16 residues. CDR3 protein: CSAPDPGDATNEKLFF. Here the CDR3 DNA reads TGCAGTGCCCCTGACCCTGGGGATGCAACTAATGAAAAACTGTTTTTT.

CDR3 sequence (DNA): TGTGCCAGCAGTCCTCCGCAGGGTTGGAGCAATCAGCCCCAGCATTTT. It yields the protein CASSPPQGWSNQPQHF. V is TRBV25-1 and J is TRBJ1-5; D perhaps matches TRBD1 (5 bases). The V gene lost 5 bases and the J gene lost 1 base, with 15 bases spanning the gap. The germline V gene encodes CDR1 MGHDK and CDR2 SYGVNS. The CDR3 is 16 amino acids. The variable domain in full, completed from reference TRBV25-1 and TRBJ1-5, reads EADIYQTPRYLVIGTGKKITLECSQTMGHDKMYWYQQDPGMELHLIHYSYGVNSTEKGDLSSESTVSRIRTEHFPLTLESARPSHTSQYLCASSPPQGWSNQPQHFGDGTRLSIL.

The CDR3 DNA reads TGTGCCAGCAGTTACGGAGAGAGCGCTAACTATGGCTACACCTTC. It encodes CASSYGESANYGYTF. The V and J genes are TRBV6-5 and TRBJ1-2, with D hard to call. The CDR3 sequence is 15 residues long. CDR1 and CDR2 from the germline V gene are MNHEY and SVGAGI. Trimming removed 2 bases from V and 0 bases from J, with 10 bases in between.

V and J are TRBV14 and TRBJ1-1; D is perhaps TRBD1 (6 bases). Germline-derived CDR1 and CDR2 are SGHDN and FVKESK. V was trimmed by 8 bases and J by 3 bases, leaving 16 bases between them. CDR3 length equals 14 residues. The CDR3 bases are TGTGCCAGCTACCTCGGGGGCGTCGACACTGAAGCTTTCTTT. Translation gives CASYLGGVDTEAFF.